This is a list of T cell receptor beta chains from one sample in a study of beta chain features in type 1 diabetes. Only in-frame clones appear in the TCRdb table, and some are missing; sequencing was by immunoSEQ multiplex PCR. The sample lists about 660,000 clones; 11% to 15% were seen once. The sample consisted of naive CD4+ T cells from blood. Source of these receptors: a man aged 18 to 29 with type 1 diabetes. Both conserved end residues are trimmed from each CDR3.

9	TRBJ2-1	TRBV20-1	STVSVLEQF
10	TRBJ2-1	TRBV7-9	ASSLVVGMQF
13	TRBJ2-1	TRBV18	ASSLGTLAYNEQF
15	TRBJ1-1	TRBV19	ASNRGTGGSQNTEAF
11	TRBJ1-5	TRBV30	AWSATGNQPQH
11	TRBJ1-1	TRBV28	ASSFRWGSEAF
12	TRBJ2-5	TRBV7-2	ASSPSTVRETQY
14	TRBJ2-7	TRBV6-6	ASRRTGFGEAYEQY
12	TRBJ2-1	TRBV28	ASSWGGTKNEQF
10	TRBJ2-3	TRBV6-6	ATSELGDTQY
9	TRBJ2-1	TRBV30	AWVSYNEQF
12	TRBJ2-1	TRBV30	AWTAGGAYNEQF